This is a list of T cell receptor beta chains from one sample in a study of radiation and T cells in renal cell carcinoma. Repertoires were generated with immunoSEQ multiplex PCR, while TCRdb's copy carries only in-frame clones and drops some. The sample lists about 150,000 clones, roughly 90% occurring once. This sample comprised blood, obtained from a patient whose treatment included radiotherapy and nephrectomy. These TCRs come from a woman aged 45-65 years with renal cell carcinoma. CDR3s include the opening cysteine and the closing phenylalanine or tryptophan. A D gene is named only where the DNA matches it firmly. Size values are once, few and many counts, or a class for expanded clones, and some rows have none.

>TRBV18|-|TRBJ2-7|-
TGTGCCAGCTCACCACAGGGACTTGCCTACGAGCAGTACTTC
CASSPQGLAYEQYF
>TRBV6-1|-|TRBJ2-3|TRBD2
TGTGCCAGCAGTGAAAGTCTTAGCGGGGGCACAGATACGCAGTATTTT
CASSESLSGGTDTQYF
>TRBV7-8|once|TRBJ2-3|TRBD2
TGTGCCAGCAGGCTAGCGGGGGGAGATACGCAGTATTTT
CASRLAGGDTQYF
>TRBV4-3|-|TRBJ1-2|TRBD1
TGCGCCAGCAGCCTCCGCCCCGGGACAGGGGACGGCGGCTACACCTTC
CASSLRPGTGDGGYTF
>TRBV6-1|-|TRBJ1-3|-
TGTGCCAGCAGTGAAACGAAGACAGGTTGGTCCGACACCATATATTTT
CASSETKTGWSDTIYF
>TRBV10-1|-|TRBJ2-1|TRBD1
TGCGCCAGCAGTGAGTTGGGACAGTCTAACAATGAGCAGTTCTTC
CASSELGQSNNEQFF
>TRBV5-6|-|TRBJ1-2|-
TGTGCCAGCAGCGGCGGACTTAACCCCCCCGGTGGCTACACCTTC
CASSGGLNPPGGYTF
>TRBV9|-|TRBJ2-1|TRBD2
TGTGCCAGCAGGAGCGGGGGCTCCGATGAGCAGTTCTTC
CASRSGGSDEQFF
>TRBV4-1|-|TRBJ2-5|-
TGCGCCAGCAGCCAAGAACCTAGCGTGGAGACCCAGTACTTC
CASSQEPSVETQYF
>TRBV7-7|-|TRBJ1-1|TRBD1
TGTGCTAGCAGTAAGGACAGGGGCACTGAAGCTTTCTTT
CASSKDRGTEAFF
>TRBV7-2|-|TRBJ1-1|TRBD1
TGTGCCAGCAGCCCACAGGGGTTGAACACTGAAGCTTTCTTT
CASSPQGLNTEAFF
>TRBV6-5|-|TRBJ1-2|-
TGTGCCAGCAGTTACGAGGGGGGCTACACCTTC
CASSYEGGYTF
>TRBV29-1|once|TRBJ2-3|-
TGCAGCGTTGACTCCCCCGGAGCTCCCGGCACAGATACGCAGTATTTT
CSVDSPGAPGTDTQYF
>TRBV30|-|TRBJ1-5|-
TGTGCCTGGAGTGCCGGCAGACTATATAGCAATCAGCCCCAGCATTTT
CAWSAGRLYSNQPQHF
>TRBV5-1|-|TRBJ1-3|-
TGCGCCAGCAGCTTCGCGGAAGATGCTGGAAACACCATATATTTT
CASSFAEDAGNTIYF
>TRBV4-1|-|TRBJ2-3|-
TGCGCCAGCAGCCAAGGCTGGGGAGCCCCAGATACGCAGTATTTT
CASSQGWGAPDTQYF
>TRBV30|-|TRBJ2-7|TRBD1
TGTGCCTGGAGAAATTTTGGGACCGCAGGGGGCGAGCAGTACTTC
CAWRNFGTAGGEQYF
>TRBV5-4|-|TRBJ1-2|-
TGTGCCAGCAGCCTTCACGACGGGGGGCTTGGCTATGGCTACACCTTC
CASSLHDGGLGYGYTF
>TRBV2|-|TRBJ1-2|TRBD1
TGTGCCAGCAGGACAGGGGTTGAGAGCTATGGCTACACCTTC
CASRTGVESYGYTF
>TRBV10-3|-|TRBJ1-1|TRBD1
TGTGCCATCAGTAGTATACAGGGGGTGAACACTGAAGCTTTCTTT
CAISSIQGVNTEAFF
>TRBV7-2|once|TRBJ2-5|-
TGTGCCAGCAGCTTAGCCACCTACGCGAGCTCGTTTCGGGAGACCCAGTACTTC
CASSLATYASSFRETQYF
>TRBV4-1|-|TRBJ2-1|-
TGCGCCAGCAGCCACCAACCTTGGACGCTGTACAATGAGCAGTTCTTC
CASSHQPWTLYNEQFF
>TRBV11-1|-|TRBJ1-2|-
TGTGCCAGCAGCTTAGGTGACAGCGATTATGGCTACACCTTC
CASSLGDSDYGYTF
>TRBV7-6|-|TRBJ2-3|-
TGTGCCAGCAGCTTAAACCCAGCCACTAGCACAGATACGCAGTATTTT
CASSLNPATSTDTQYF
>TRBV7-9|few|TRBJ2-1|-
TGTGCCAGCAGCTTATCGCCAGGCCCTGGGAGAAATGAGCAGTTCTTC
CASSLSPGPGRNEQFF
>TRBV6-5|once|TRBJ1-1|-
TGTGCCAGCAGTTACTCCGAACAGGTGGTTGAAGCTTTCTTT
CASSYSEQVVEAFF
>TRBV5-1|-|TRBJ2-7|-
TGCGCCAGCAGCTTGTCCTCCTACGAGCAGTACTTC
CASSLSSYEQYF
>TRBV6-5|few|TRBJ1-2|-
TGTGCCAGCAGTTACACCATGGGTGGTAAAGATGGCTACACCTTC
CASSYTMGGKDGYTF
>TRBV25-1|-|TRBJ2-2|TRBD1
TGTGCCAGCAGTAAATCCGGGACAGGGAACACCGGGGAGCTGTTTTTT
CASSKSGTGNTGELFF
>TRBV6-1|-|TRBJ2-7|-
TGTGCCAGCAGTGAAAGGGACTCGGGCGAGCAGTACTTC
CASSERDSGEQYF
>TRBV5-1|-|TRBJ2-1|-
TGCGCCAGCAGCTGGAGGGTTCAGGCGGGGAATGAGCAGTTCTTC
CASSWRVQAGNEQFF
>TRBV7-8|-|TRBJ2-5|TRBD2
TGTGCCAGCAGCTTAGCATCTGGCGGGGGGGTTAAAGAGACCCAGTACTTC
CASSLASGGGVKETQYF
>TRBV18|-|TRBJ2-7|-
TGTGCCAGCTCAAAAGCGTCTTCCTACGAGCAGTACTTC
CASSKASSYEQYF
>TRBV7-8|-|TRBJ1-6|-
TGTGCCAGCAGTTTAAACCGGGACAACTCTGTTTCACCCCTCCACTTT
CASSLNRDNSVSPLHF
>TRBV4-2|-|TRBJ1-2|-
TGTGCCAGCAGCCAAGCTGAGGGAGGTAACTATGGCTACACCTTC
CASSQAEGGNYGYTF
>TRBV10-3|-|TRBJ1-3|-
TGTGCCATCAGTGAGTCGTGGGGGGGCTCTGGAAACACCATATATTTT
CAISESWGGSGNTIYF
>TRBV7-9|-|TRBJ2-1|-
TGTGCCAGCAGCTTGGTTAGAGGTGGGGATGAGCAGTTCTTC
CASSLVRGGDEQFF
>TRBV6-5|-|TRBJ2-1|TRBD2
TGTGCCAGCAGTTACTCGGGACTAGCGGGGGGCCATGAGCAGTTCTTC
CASSYSGLAGGHEQFF
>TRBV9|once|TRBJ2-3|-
TGTGCCAGCAGCGCCCTCGGACTTAATACGCAGTATTTT
CASSALGLNTQYF
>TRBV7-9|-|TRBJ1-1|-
TGTGCCAGCAGCTTATATCAGGCAGGGGTCACTGAAGCTTTCTTT
CASSLYQAGVTEAFF
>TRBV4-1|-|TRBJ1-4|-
TGCGCCAGCAGTCCAGGGAGATGGGAAAAACTGTTTTTT
CASSPGRWEKLFF
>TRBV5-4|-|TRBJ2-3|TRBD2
TGTGCCAGCAGCCCCCCGGGACTAGCGGGGGGGACCACAGATACGCAGTATTTT
CASSPPGLAGGTTDTQYF
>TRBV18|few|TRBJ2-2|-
TGTGCCAGCTCACCGGAACAGACCACCGGGGAGCTGTTTTTT
CASSPEQTTGELFF
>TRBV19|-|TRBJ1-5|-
TGTGCCAGTAGTATAGGGTCCGATCAGCCCCAGCATTTT
CASSIGSDQPQHF
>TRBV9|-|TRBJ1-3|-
TGTGCCAGCAGCGTAGGTGGGAGCTCTGGAAACACCATATATTTT
CASSVGGSSGNTIYF
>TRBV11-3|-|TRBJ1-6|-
TGTGCCAGCAGCTTAGACCCGGGATCACCCCTCCACTTT
CASSLDPGSPLHF
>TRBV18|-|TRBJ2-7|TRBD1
TGTGCCAGCTCACCACAGGGACAGGGGTTGTACGAGCAGTACTTC
CASSPQGQGLYEQYF
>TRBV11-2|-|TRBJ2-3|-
TGTGCCAGCAGCTTAGGCATAACGGCGGGCACAGATACGCAGTATTTT
CASSLGITAGTDTQYF
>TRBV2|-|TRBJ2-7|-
TGTGCCACTCAGGGATCCCGTAACTCCTACGAGCAGTACTTC
CATQGSRNSYEQYF
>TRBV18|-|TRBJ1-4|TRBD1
TGTGCCAGCTCACCACCGCTCAGGGACAGGTCGAATGAAAAACTGTTTTTT
CASSPPLRDRSNEKLFF
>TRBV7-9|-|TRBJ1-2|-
TGTGCCAGCGACGGTGGGGGGCGAAACTATGGCTACACCTTC
CASDGGGRNYGYTF
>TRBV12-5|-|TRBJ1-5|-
TGTGCTAGTGGTTTCGGGGCAGGGTTTGGGCAGCCCCAGCATTTT
CASGFGAGFGQPQHF
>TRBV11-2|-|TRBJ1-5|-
TGTGCCAGCAGCTTAGACAGGGATCAGCCCCAGCATTTT
CASSLDRDQPQHF
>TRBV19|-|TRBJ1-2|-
TGTGCCAGTAGAGACGGGGCCCTCTATGGCTACACCTTC
CASRDGALYGYTF
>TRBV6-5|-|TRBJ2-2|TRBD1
TGTGCCATCGGGACAGTAAACACCGGGGAGCTGTTTTTT
CAIGTVNTGELFF